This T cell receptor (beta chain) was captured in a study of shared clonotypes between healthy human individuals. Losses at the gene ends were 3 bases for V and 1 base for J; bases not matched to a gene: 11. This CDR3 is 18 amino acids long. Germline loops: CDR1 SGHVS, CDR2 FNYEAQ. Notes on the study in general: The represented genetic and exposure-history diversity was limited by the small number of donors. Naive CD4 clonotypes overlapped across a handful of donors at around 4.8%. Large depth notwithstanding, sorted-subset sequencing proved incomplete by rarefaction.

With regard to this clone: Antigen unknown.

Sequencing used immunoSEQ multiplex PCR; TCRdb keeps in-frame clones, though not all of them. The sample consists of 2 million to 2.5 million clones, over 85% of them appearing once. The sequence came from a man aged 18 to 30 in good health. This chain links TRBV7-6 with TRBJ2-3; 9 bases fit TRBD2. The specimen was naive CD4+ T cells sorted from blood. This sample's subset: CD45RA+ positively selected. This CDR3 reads CASSLRSGASGGTDTQYF. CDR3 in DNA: TGTGCCAGCAGCTTGCGTTCAGGTGCTAGCGGGGGCACAGATACGCAGTATTTT.